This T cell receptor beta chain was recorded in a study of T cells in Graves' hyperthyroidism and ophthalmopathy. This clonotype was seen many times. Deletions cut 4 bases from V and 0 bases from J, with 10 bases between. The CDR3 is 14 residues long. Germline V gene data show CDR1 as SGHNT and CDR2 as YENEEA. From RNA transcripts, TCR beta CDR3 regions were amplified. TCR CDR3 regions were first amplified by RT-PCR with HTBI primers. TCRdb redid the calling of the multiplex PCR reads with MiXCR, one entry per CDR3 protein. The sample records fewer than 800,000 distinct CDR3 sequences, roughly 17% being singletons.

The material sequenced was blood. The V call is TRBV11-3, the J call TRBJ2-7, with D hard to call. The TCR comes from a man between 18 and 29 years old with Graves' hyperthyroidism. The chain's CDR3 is CASSSPTGSYEQYF. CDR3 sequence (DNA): TGTGCCAGCAGCTCACCGACGGGCTCCTACGAGCAGTACTTC.